This TCR beta chain came from a study of blood T cell repertoires in COVID-19. Study overall: Sample material is recorded as cDNA or gDNA derived from T cells, B-cell-depleted T cells, or PBMCs.

As processed by the authors: Amplified reference gene primers provided the basis for estimating nucleated cell counts. TCRdb's table, derived via immunoSEQ multiplex PCR, lists solely in-frame clones and lacks some. For V, J and clone size, that table is used; D and trimming come from the DNA. Of under 250,000 clones in the sample, roughly four fifths were seen once. Germline trimming cut 6 bases from V and 8 bases from J; bases unmatched to any gene: 7. This CDR3 is 13 amino acids long. CDR1 MRHNA and CDR2 SNTAGT come from the germline V gene. Sequencing input: peripheral blood. The source of this sequence is a woman aged 40-49 years with active or convalescent COVID-19. V gene TRBV6-4 combines with J gene TRBJ1-2; 9 nucleotides match TRBD1. The CDR3 here is CASRPTGGRGYTF. The DNA of the CDR3 is TGTGCCAGCAGGCCTACAGGGGGCCGGGGCTACACCTTC.